The 27 T cell receptor beta chains listed next were all sequenced from one sample in a study of Graves' ophthalmopathy and Graves' hyperthyroidism. For repertoire sequencing, the TCR beta CDR3 regions were amplified from RNA transcripts. A first-round RT-PCR used HTBI primers, followed by a second-round multiplex PCR. MiXCR, applied by TCRdb to the multiplex PCR reads, yields one record per CDR3 protein. This table has under 800,000 distinct CDR3 sequences, approximately 22% appearing once. The sample taken for sequencing was peripheral blood. These receptors were taken from a woman between 18 and 30 years old with stable Graves' hyperthyroidism. Some clones in this sample may be carry-over from other donors' samples.

This clonotype was observed at least ten times. The chain carries TRBV19 and TRBJ2-5; D is unclear. V was trimmed by 5 bases and J by 7 bases, leaving 14 bases between them. Germline V gives CDR1 LNHDA, CDR2 SQIVND (reference sequence). This CDR3 region has 13 residues. DNA for the CDR3: TGTGCCAGTAGTTCGGTAGGGATTGGGACCCAGTACTTC. It specifies CASSSVGIGTQYF.

This clonotype has at least ten counts. CDR3 coding DNA: TGTGCCAGCAGCTTAGTTCGATCTGGAAACACCATATATTTT. Residues: CASSLVRSGNTIYF. V and J are TRBV7-9 and TRBJ1-3; no firm D call. This CDR3 has 14 amino acids. CDR1 SEHNR and CDR2 FQNEAQ come from the germline V gene (reference sequence). Between the trimmed V and J ends, which lost 1 base and 1 base, there was a span of 5 bases.

This chain joins TRBV6-1 and TRBJ1-6, with D possibly being TRBD1 (5 bases). Germline V gene data show CDR1 as MNHNS and CDR2 as SASEGT. The CDR3 has 14 amino acids. Trimming pared 2 bases from V and 11 bases from J, leaving 13 bases between. The CDR3 sequence: CASSEPGRGTPLHF. CDR3 DNA sequence: TGTGCCAGCAGTGAACCAGGGAGAGGGACACCCCTCCACTTT.

Concerning this clonotype itself: Since a much larger clone is just one base distant, this may be a read error. The chain carries TRBV27 and TRBJ2-2, with a tentative D call TRBD2 (5 bases). The germline V gene encodes CDR1 MNHEY and CDR2 SMNVEV (reference sequence). CDR3 length: 15 residues. For the CDR3, the DNA is TGTGCCACCTCATCCGGAAGGGTGAGCACCGGGGAGCTGTGTTTT. Amino acids: CATSSGRVSTGELCF.

There are many counts of this clonotype. The rearrangement uses TRBV20-1 and TRBJ2-7, with 13 bases fitting TRBD2. With 0 bases clipped from V and 0 bases from J, the junction kept 11 bases outside the gene matches. CDR1 and CDR2 from the germline V gene are DFQATT and SNEGSKA (reference sequence). The CDR3 runs to 19 residues. Written as DNA, the CDR3 is TGCAGTGCTAGAGATGTCGGGACTAGCGGGACGATCCGCTCCTACGAGCAGTACTTC. This codes for CSARDVGTSGTIRSYEQYF.

This clonotype was counted ten times or more. The chain has TRBV12-3 or TRBV12-4 and TRBJ1-1; no clear D gene. V lost 7 bases and J 1 base, leaving 10 bases between the germline ends. The CDR3 has 13 residues. The CDR3 loop is CASNDAGNTEAFF. The CDR3 nucleotides are TGTGCCAGCAATGATGCAGGGAACACTGAAGCTTTCTTT.

Ten or more counts support this clonotype. The chain combines TRBV6-1 with TRBJ2-2, with 10 bases aligning to TRBD1. From germline, CDR1 is MNHNS and CDR2 SASEGT. Trimming at V came to 10 bases and at J to 6 bases, leaving 8 bases not matched to a gene. This CDR3 is 14 amino acids long. For the CDR3, the DNA is TGTGCCACACTATGGGACAGGGGTGCCGGGGAGCTGTTTTTT. Amino acids: CATLWDRGAGELFF.

This clonotype was detected many times. The V and J genes are TRBV9 and TRBJ2-2; possible D gene TRBD2, 5 bases. The V end lost 0 bases, the J end lost 7 bases, and 13 bases lay between the germline ends. Germline-derived CDR1 and CDR2 are SGDLS and YYNGEE. The CDR3 runs to 15 residues. The CDR3 DNA reads TGTGCCAGCAGCGTAGGATCCGGTGCGGGCGGGGAGCTGTTTTTT. Amino acids: CASSVGSGAGGELFF.

The chain recombines TRBV6-1 with TRBJ1-5; 9 bases align to TRBD1. There are 14 residues in the CDR3. V gave up 8 bases and J gave up 5 bases; unmatched junction bases: 7. CDR1 and CDR2 (germline): MNHNS, SASEGT. Written as DNA, the CDR3 is TGTGCCAGCGACCGGACAGGGGTTGATCAGCCCCAGCATTTT. It codes for CASDRTGVDQPQHF.

This clonotype was seen at least ten times. The chain recombines TRBV6-1 with TRBJ1-1, with D possibly being TRBD1 (6 bases). The CDR3 covers 13 residues. The germline V gene encodes CDR1 MNHNS and CDR2 SASEGT. Trimming took off 7 bases at V and 0 bases at J, with 9 bases between the two ends. The CDR3 sequence is CASMDSVNTEAFF. In DNA, the CDR3 is TGTGCCAGCATGGACAGCGTGAACACTGAAGCTTTCTTT.

This clonotype was detected many times. The rearrangement links TRBV5-1 to TRBJ1-1, with TRBD1 as a possible D gene (6 bases). Between the trimmed V and J ends, which lost 1 base and 5 bases, there was a span of 12 bases. Germline lookup yields CDR1 SGHRS and CDR2 YFSETQ. The CDR3 spans 14 residues. Here the CDR3 DNA reads TGCGCCAGCAGCTTGACTCTCGACAGGACTGAAGCTTTCTTT. Translating it yields CASSLTLDRTEAFF.

The rearrangement links TRBV12-3 or TRBV12-4 to TRBJ1-5; D is unclear. The V end was cut by 3 bases, the J end by 7 bases, with 10 bases between. The CDR3 runs 13 residues. CDR3 protein: CASSFTVPQPQHF. The CDR3 coding sequence is TGTGCCAGCAGTTTTACCGTCCCCCAGCCCCAGCATTTT.

At least ten counts were recorded for this clonotype. V usage is TRBV18 and J usage is TRBJ2-5; D uncertain. The germline gives CDR1 KGHSH, CDR2 LQKENI. V lost 4 bases and J lost 5, with 11 bases in between. This CDR3 comprises 13 residues. The CDR3 loop reads CASSRSELETQYF. In nucleotides, the CDR3 is TGTGCCAGCTCACGCTCCGAACTGGAGACCCAGTACTTC.

At least ten counts were recorded for this clonotype. This chain links TRBV6-2 or TRBV6-3 with TRBJ1-1, with TRBD1 identical over 7 bases. Trimming removed 4 bases from V and 5 bases from J; junction bases left unmatched: 4. The CDR3 has 13 residues. CDR1 MNHEY and CDR2 SVGEGT come from the germline V gene. The CDR3, as DNA: TGTGCCAGCAGTTTACAGGGACAGACTGAAGCTTTCTTT. Translation: CASSLQGQTEAFF.

The chain combines TRBV2 with TRBJ2-7; TRBD1 matches 10 bases. CDR1 SNHLY and CDR2 FYNNEI come from the germline V gene. The CDR3 has 16 amino acids. V trimming: 6 bases; J trimming: 0 bases; junction bases outside the gene matches: 8. The CDR3 coding sequence is TGTGCCAGCAGGGAGGGACAGGGGCCTTTCTCCTACGAGCAGTACTTC. Amino acids: CASREGQGPFSYEQYF. The full variable domain, rest sourced from reference TRBV2 and TRBJ2-7, is EPEVTQTPSHQVTQMGQEVILRCVPISNHLYFYWYRQILGQKVEFLVSFYNNEISEKSEIFDDQFSVERPDGSNFTLKIRSTKLEDSAMYFCASREGQGPFSYEQYFGPGTRLTVT.

In regard to this clonotype: Being one base from a much bigger clone, this may be a read error. The V call is TRBV20-1, the J call TRBJ2-7, with 13 nucleotides matching TRBD2. This CDR3 contains 13 residues. Looked up from germline, CDR1 is DFQATT and CDR2 is SNEGSKA (reference sequence). For the CDR3, the DNA is TGCAGTTCTAGAGGACTAGCGGGAGACGAGCAGTACTTC. This sequence encodes CSSRGLAGDEQYF.

The chain is built from TRBV19 and TRBJ1-1, with D unresolved. With 3 bases removed from V and 8 bases from J, the gap between germline ends came to 13 bases. Per germline, CDR1 LNHDA and CDR2 SQIVND (reference sequence). CDR3 size: 13 residues. The DNA for the CDR3 is TGTGCCAGTAGTATTGGACCGGCTGCGGAAGCTTTCTTT. The encoded protein is CASSIGPAAEAFF.

This clonotype has at least ten counts. The V and J genes are TRBV9 and TRBJ1-2, with 9 bases matching TRBD1. This CDR3 comprises 15 residues. From germline, CDR1 is SGDLS and CDR2 YYNGEE. V dropped 0 bases and J dropped 6; count of bases not matched to a gene: 6. The CDR3 DNA sequence: TGTGCCAGCAGCGTAGACGGGACAGGGTCAAATGGCTACACCTTC. Translated: CASSVDGTGSNGYTF.

J is TRBJ1-3 and V is TRBV6-5, with D perhaps matching TRBD1 (6 bases). Trimming cost V 2 bases and J 3 bases, with 11 bases left between them. There are 15 residues in the CDR3. CDR1 and CDR2 (germline): MNHEY, SVGAGI. The DNA for the CDR3 is TGTGCCAGCAGTTACGCGGGACAAAATGGAAACACCATATATTTT. This encodes CASSYAGQNGNTIYF.

At least ten counts were recorded for this clonotype. J is TRBJ1-6 and V is TRBV28; possibly TRBD1 for D (6 bases). Trimming took off 3 bases at V and 7 bases at J, with 13 bases between the two ends. This CDR3 contains 15 residues. Germline CDR1 is MDHEN and CDR2 is SYDVKM. The CDR3 region has the DNA TGTGCCAGCAGTTTTAGGCGCCAGGGGAATTCACCCCTCCACTTT. Its protein is CASSFRRQGNSPLHF.

This rearrangement joins TRBV6-1 to TRBJ1-5; a possible D gene is TRBD1 (5 bases). The length of the CDR3 is 17 residues. Trimming shortened V by 4 bases and J by 2 bases, and 18 bases separated the two germline ends. Per the germline V gene, CDR1 is MNHNS and CDR2 is SASEGT. The CDR3: CASSVRAVVMGNQPQHF. CDR3 in DNA: TGTGCCAGCAGTGTCAGGGCTGTGGTAATGGGCAATCAGCCCCAGCATTTT.

In its sample, this clonotype was seen many times. V usage is TRBV25-1 and J usage is TRBJ1-5, with 8 nucleotides matching TRBD1. J lost 0 bases, V lost 5 bases, and 15 bases had no gene match. Germline-derived CDR1 and CDR2 are MGHDK and SYGVNS. The CDR3 has 19 amino acids. This CDR3 is CASSPSEGTGDYSNQPQHF. Written as DNA, the CDR3 is TGTGCCAGCAGTCCCTCAGAGGGGACAGGCGATTATAGCAATCAGCCCCAGCATTTT.

This clonotype was picked up many times. The rearrangement joins TRBV7-2 to TRBJ2-5, with 8 bases identical to TRBD2. V shed 8 bases and J 6 bases; nucleotides not matched to a gene: 8. This CDR3 has 13 residues. The germline CDR1 and CDR2 sequences are SGHTA and FQGNSA. The CDR3 nucleotides are TGTGCCAGCGCCGGGACTAGTAGGCAGACCCAGTACTTC. Its protein product is CASAGTSRQTQYF.

About this clonotype: This may be a read error: a much more frequent sequence differs by one nucleotide. The chain couples TRBV20-1 to TRBJ1-5; no definite D call. CDR1 is DFQATT, CDR2 SNEGSKA, per germline (reference sequence). This CDR3 contains 13 residues. CDR3 DNA: TGCAGTGCTAGTGGGTACGGCAATCAGCCCCGGCATTTT. It encodes CSASGYGNQPRHF.

This clonotype was detected ten times or more. This chain joins TRBV7-2 and TRBJ2-5; 8 nucleotides match TRBD1. V shed 5 bases and J 2 bases; nucleotides not matched to a gene: 4. The CDR3 runs 14 residues. Germline V gene sequence: CDR1 SGHTA, CDR2 FQGNSA. The CDR3 region is CASSPGQAQETQYF. In DNA, the CDR3 is TGTGCCAGCAGCCCGGGACAGGCTCAAGAGACCCAGTACTTC.

This clonotype appeared many times. The V call is TRBV12-3 or TRBV12-4, the J call TRBJ1-5, with 9 bases aligning to TRBD1. This CDR3 contains 16 residues. V was pared by 2 bases and J by 5 bases, with 7 bases of the junction left unmatched. CDR3 sequence: CASSLRGTGGHQPQHF. The CDR3 DNA reads as TGTGCCAGCAGTTTACGAGGCACAGGGGGCCATCAGCCCCAGCATTTT.

In this sample, this clonotype turned up many times. The chain joins TRBV11-2 to TRBJ2-7, with 9 bases matching TRBD2. V lost 4 bases and J lost 2; bases outside the gene matches: 6. The CDR3 is 15 amino acids. Per the germline V gene, CDR1 is SGHAT and CDR2 is FQNNGV. In DNA form, the CDR3 reads TGTGCCAGCAGCTCACCGACTAGCGGCCCCTACGAGCAGTACTTC. The encoded protein is CASSSPTSGPYEQYF.